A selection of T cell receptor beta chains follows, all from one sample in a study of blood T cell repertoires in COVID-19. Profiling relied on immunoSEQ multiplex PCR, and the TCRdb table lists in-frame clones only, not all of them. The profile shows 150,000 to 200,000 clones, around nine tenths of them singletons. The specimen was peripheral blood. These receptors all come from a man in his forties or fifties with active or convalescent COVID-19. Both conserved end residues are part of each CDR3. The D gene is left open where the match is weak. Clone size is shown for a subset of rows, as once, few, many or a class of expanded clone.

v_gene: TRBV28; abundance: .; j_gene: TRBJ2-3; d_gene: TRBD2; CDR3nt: TGTGCCAGCAGTCCTAGCGGAAATACAGATACGCAGTATTTT; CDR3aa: CASSPSGNTDTQYF
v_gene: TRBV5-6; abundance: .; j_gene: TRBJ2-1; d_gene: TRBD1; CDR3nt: TGTGCCAGCAGCTTGCGGACAGGGGCCGCTCTTTCTTACAATGAGCAGTTCTTC; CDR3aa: CASSLRTGAALSYNEQFF
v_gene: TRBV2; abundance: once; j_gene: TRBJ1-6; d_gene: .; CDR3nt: TGTGCCAGCAGTGTATCTGGGAGGTCCTATAATTCACCCCTCCACTTT; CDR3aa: CASSVSGRSYNSPLHF
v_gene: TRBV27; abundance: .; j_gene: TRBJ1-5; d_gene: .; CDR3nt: TGTGCCAGCGCCATTTGGGGGGAAGGGCAGCCCCAGCATTTT; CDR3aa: CASAIWGEGQPQHF
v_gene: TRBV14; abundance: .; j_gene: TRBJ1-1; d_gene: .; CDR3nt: TGTGCCAGCAGCCAACGCGGTGAAGCTTTCTTT; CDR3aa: CASSQRGEAFF
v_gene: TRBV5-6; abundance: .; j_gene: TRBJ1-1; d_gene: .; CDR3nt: TGTGCCAGCAGCTTTAATCACCCAGGGATCGACACTGAAGCTTTCTTT; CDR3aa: CASSFNHPGIDTEAFF
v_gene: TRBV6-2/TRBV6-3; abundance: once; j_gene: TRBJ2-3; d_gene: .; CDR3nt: TGTGCCAGCAGTTACGGCGACAGAAACACAGATACGCAGTATTTT; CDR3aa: CASSYGDRNTDTQYF
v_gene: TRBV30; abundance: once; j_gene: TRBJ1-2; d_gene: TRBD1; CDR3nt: TGTGCCTGGTCGACAGGGGGTAACTATGGCTACACCTTC; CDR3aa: CAWSTGGNYGYTF
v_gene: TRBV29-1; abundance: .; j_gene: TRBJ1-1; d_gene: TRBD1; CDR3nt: TGCAGCGCTGACAGGGGAAGTACTGAAGCTTTCTTT; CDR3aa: CSADRGSTEAFF
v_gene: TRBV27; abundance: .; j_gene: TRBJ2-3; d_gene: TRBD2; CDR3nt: TGTGCCAGCAGTTTATGGGGAGCGGGAGGGCTCTCTAGCACAGATACGCAGTATTTT; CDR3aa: CASSLWGAGGLSSTDTQYF
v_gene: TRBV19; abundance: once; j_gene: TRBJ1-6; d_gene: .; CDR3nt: TGTGCCAGTAGTAGCCGACAACGCTATAATTCACCCCTCCACTTT; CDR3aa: CASSSRQRYNSPLHF
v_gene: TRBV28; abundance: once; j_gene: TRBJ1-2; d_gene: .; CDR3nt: TGTGCCAGCAGTTCCCCCGGGACAAGTAACTATGGCTACACCTTC; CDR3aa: CASSSPGTSNYGYTF
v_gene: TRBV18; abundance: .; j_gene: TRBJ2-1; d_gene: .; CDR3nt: TGTGCCAGCTCAGCGGTCATTTCAAAAAACAATGAGCAGTTCTTC; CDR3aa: CASSAVISKNNEQFF
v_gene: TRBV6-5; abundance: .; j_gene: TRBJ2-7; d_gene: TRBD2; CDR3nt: TGTGCCAGCAGTTTGGGTTTGGGAGGGACCGAGCAGTACTTC; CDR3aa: CASSLGLGGTEQYF
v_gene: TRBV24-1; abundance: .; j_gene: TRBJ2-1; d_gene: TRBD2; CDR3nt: TGTGCCACCAGTGATCCCGGACTAGCGCCGAATGAGCAGTTCTTC; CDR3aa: CATSDPGLAPNEQFF